The TCR delta chain under discussion was sequenced for a study of gamma-delta chains in newborns, infants, children. Whole-study context: Polyclonal expansion of innate γδ T cells after birth follows microbial exposure.

Note on this clone: A read error is the likely source, as a far larger clone sits one nucleotide away. Other DNA sequences in this specimen translate into the identical CDR3.

TCRdb re-called clones from the reads using CATT. This table holds over 2,000 delta-chain clones, approximately 1.5% found once. The CDR3 totals 17 residues. Germline-derived CDR1 and CDR2 are TSWWSYY and QGS. The V and J ends lost 3 bases and 4 bases respectively, with 21 bases between them. Sequenced: blood. The chain is built from TRDV1 and TRDJ1, with D maybe TRDD3 (5 bases). This sequence was found in a child who was a newborn, infant or young child, either healthy, febrile or measles-vaccinated (not recorded which). The DNA of the CDR3 is TGTGCTCTTGGGGACCCGGGGTGGCTGGTGGGGCACGATAAACTCATCTTT. Translated: CALGDPGWLVGHDKLIF.